Listed below are T cell receptor beta chains from one sample, sequenced in a study of blood T cell repertoires in COVID-19. TCRdb keeps only in-frame clones here, not all; method: immunoSEQ multiplex PCR. This sample has roughly 260,000 clones, with approximately 90% found just once. Source material: PBMCs or T cells enriched from blood (not recorded which). These receptors originate from a human donor in a cohort exposed to, infected with or recovered from COVID-19 (not recorded which). The donor label of this sample is uncertain. Each CDR3 is given with its conserved first and last residue. A D gene is named only where the DNA matches it firmly. The size of a clone is reported for some rows only, either as once, few or many, or as a class for expanded clones.

j_gene: TRBJ2-2
len: 15
d_gene: TRBD1
v_gene: TRBV29-1
abundance: -
CDR3nt: TGCAGCGTTGGTGACAGGGGAAGGACCACCGGGGAGCTGTTTTTT
CDR3aa: CSVGDRGRTTGELFF

j_gene: TRBJ2-5
len: 16
d_gene: TRBD1
v_gene: TRBV5-1
abundance: -
CDR3nt: TGCGCCAGCAGACGGACTTACAGGGGGCTTGGAGAGACCCAGTACTTC
CDR3aa: CASRRTYRGLGETQYF

j_gene: TRBJ2-3
len: 14
d_gene: -
v_gene: TRBV7-3
abundance: -
CDR3nt: TGTGCCAGCAGCCCAGGGTCTAACACAGATACGCAGTATTTT
CDR3aa: CASSPGSNTDTQYF

j_gene: TRBJ2-5
len: 17
d_gene: TRBD2
v_gene: TRBV13
abundance: once
CDR3nt: TGTGCCAGCAGCTTAGAGTCCGGGCTAGCGGGGAAAGAGACCCAGTACTTC
CDR3aa: CASSLESGLAGKETQYF

j_gene: TRBJ2-1
len: 16
d_gene: -
v_gene: TRBV29-1
abundance: -
CDR3nt: TGCAGCGTTGAAGACCGCGTCCGCGGCTCCTACAATGAGCAGTTCTTC
CDR3aa: CSVEDRVRGSYNEQFF

j_gene: TRBJ2-2
len: 18
d_gene: TRBD1
v_gene: TRBV7-9
abundance: few
CDR3nt: TGTGCCAGCAGCTTCGAGACAGGGGGCATCAGGAACACCGGGGAGCTGTTTTTT
CDR3aa: CASSFETGGIRNTGELFF

j_gene: TRBJ2-2
len: 13
d_gene: -
v_gene: TRBV12-3/TRBV12-4
abundance: -
CDR3nt: TGTGCCAGCAAGAGGGCGAACACCGGGGAGCTGTTTTTT
CDR3aa: CASKRANTGELFF

j_gene: TRBJ2-3
len: 15
d_gene: TRBD2
v_gene: TRBV18
abundance: -
CDR3nt: TGTGCCAGCTCAAGCACTAGCGGGGGCACAGATACGCAGTATTTT
CDR3aa: CASSSTSGGTDTQYF

j_gene: TRBJ1-5
len: 14
d_gene: TRBD1
v_gene: TRBV27
abundance: -
CDR3nt: TGTGCCAGCAGTTCCGGGACAGGGAGTCAGCCCCAGCATTTT
CDR3aa: CASSSGTGSQPQHF

j_gene: TRBJ1-6
len: 15
d_gene: -
v_gene: TRBV7-3
abundance: -
CDR3nt: TGTGCCAGCAGCTTGCAGGGGAGCTATAATTCACCCCTCCACTTT
CDR3aa: CASSLQGSYNSPLHF

j_gene: TRBJ1-2
len: 16
d_gene: -
v_gene: TRBV5-1
abundance: -
CDR3nt: TGCGCCAGCAGCTTGATAGGCAGGGGCGCTAACTATGGCTACACCTTC
CDR3aa: CASSLIGRGANYGYTF

j_gene: TRBJ2-7
len: 13
d_gene: -
v_gene: TRBV27
abundance: -
CDR3nt: TGTGCCAGCAGAGTTGGGCAGGCCTACGAGCAGTACTTC
CDR3aa: CASRVGQAYEQYF

j_gene: TRBJ2-7
len: 14
d_gene: -
v_gene: TRBV6-2/TRBV6-3
abundance: -
CDR3nt: TGTGCCAGCAGTTACCCATCGCAGGGTGGGGAGCAGTACTTC
CDR3aa: CASSYPSQGGEQYF

j_gene: TRBJ1-2
len: 12
d_gene: TRBD1
v_gene: TRBV4-3
abundance: once
CDR3nt: TGCGCCAGCAGCCGGACAGGGTGGGGCTACACCTTC
CDR3aa: CASSRTGWGYTF

j_gene: TRBJ1-1
len: 13
d_gene: -
v_gene: TRBV7-9
abundance: -
CDR3nt: TGTGCCAGCAGCTTAGAGGGGCACACTGAAGCTTTCTTT
CDR3aa: CASSLEGHTEAFF

j_gene: TRBJ2-1
len: 13
d_gene: -
v_gene: TRBV5-1
abundance: -
CDR3nt: TGCGCCAGCAGCTGGACTACATACAATGAGCAGTTCTTC
CDR3aa: CASSWTTYNEQFF

j_gene: TRBJ2-7
len: 14
d_gene: TRBD1
v_gene: TRBV4-1
abundance: once
CDR3nt: TGCGCCAGCAGCCAAGGGACAGGGGTATGGGAGCAGTACTTC
CDR3aa: CASSQGTGVWEQYF

j_gene: TRBJ1-4
len: 16
d_gene: TRBD1
v_gene: TRBV27
abundance: -
CDR3nt: TGTGCCAGCAGCCTTATCCTACAGGGGGGGGAAGAAAAACTGTTTTTT
CDR3aa: CASSLILQGGEEKLFF

j_gene: TRBJ2-2
len: 16
d_gene: TRBD2
v_gene: TRBV6-5
abundance: -
CDR3nt: TGTGCCAGCAGTTACTCGTTGCGGGGGAAGACCGGGGAGCTGTTTTTT
CDR3aa: CASSYSLRGKTGELFF

j_gene: TRBJ2-7
len: 11
d_gene: -
v_gene: TRBV7-9
abundance: -
CDR3nt: TGTGCTACTGGAAGGGGAAGGGAGCAGTACTTC
CDR3aa: CATGRGREQYF

j_gene: TRBJ1-2
len: 15
d_gene: TRBD1
v_gene: TRBV6-4
abundance: -
CDR3nt: TGTGCCAGCCGAAATGAAGGACAGGGGGCGTATGGCTACACCTTC
CDR3aa: CASRNEGQGAYGYTF

j_gene: TRBJ1-1
len: 13
d_gene: -
v_gene: TRBV25-1
abundance: once
CDR3nt: TGTGCCACCCAAGGGAGGGAGGACACTGAAGCTTTCTTT
CDR3aa: CATQGREDTEAFF

j_gene: TRBJ1-6
len: 17
d_gene: TRBD1
v_gene: TRBV7-2
abundance: once
CDR3nt: TGTGCCAGCAGCACACGGGACAGGCTCTCCTATAATTCACCCCTCCACTTT
CDR3aa: CASSTRDRLSYNSPLHF